This T cell receptor (beta chain) is from a study of metastatic and nonmetastatic thyroid tumors. The overall study: The comparison covered peripheral blood and tumor or nodule tissue in malignant and benign thyroid patients.

With 0 bases removed from V and 6 bases from J, the gap between germline ends came to 11 bases. The CDR3 is made up of 13 amino acids. In germline, CDR1 is GTSNPN, CDR2 SVGIG (reference sequence). Thyroid surgery had not been preceded by any treatment in any patient. TCRdb re-called the PCR reads via MiXCR. The sample has about 23,000 clones; more than 25% are singletons. This clone was seen many times. What it binds is not known. Study results and limitations: Benign nodules were reported to have significantly lower TCR beta diversity than malignant thyroid tumors, in blood and tumor.

The TCR sequence derives from a male donor with papillary thyroid cancer or a benign thyroid nodule (not recorded which). Some clones in this sample may be carry-over from other donors' samples. The rearrangement uses TRBV30 and TRBJ2-5, with D unresolved. Sequenced material: blood. CDR3 loop: CAWSVQHSQTQYF. The CDR3 coding sequence is TGTGCCTGGAGTGTACAACACAGTCAGACCCAGTACTTC.